This T cell receptor beta chain appears in the sequencing data of a study of vaccination and CD4 T cells after COVID-19 (dated by TCRdb to the early 2020s). Study-wide context: Convalescent patients had a positive SARS-CoV-2 result on nasal swab PCR, and of these patients, nine had mild disease and one had severe disease. Culture stimuli were overlapping spike peptide pools from SARS-CoV-2 and from the common cold coronaviruses HCoV-NL63, HCoV-OC43 and HCoV-229E. Post-COVID blood samples were collected from convalescent patients a median of around 96 days after diagnosis, with a range of roughly 30 to 170 days. Post-vaccine blood samples were obtained a median of roughly 75 days after the second vaccine dose, with a range of roughly 12 to 250 days. The spike-specific CD4+ TCR repertoire was compared before and after mRNA vaccination in over nine COVID-19 convalescent patients and a handful of infection-naive healthy vaccine recipients. Six males and four females were included in the convalescent cohort, with two Hispanic individuals, seven Caucasians, two Asians and one multiracial person represented. In control cultures, a CEFX viral epitope pool was used as positive control, an HIV-1 Nef peptide pool was used as negative control, or no peptide was added. Each participant got two doses of either the Pfizer-BioNTech BNT162b2 vaccine (n=8) or the Moderna mRNA-1273 vaccine (n=2).

The junction carries 16 bases between V and J, which are trimmed by 6 bases and 7 bases respectively. The germline V gene (reference sequence) provides CDR1 DFQATT and CDR2 SNEGSKA. The CDR3, cysteine through phenylalanine, is 13 amino acids long. CDR3 DNA is the only sequence kept; it has 39 bases, read in frame from the first base. Receptor libraries were prepared by PCR. DNA from cultured CD4+ T cells underwent TCR sequencing with the Oncomine TCR Beta short-read assay at the Johns Hopkins FTIC core. Genomic DNA was extracted from the cultured CD4+ T cells with the QIAamp micro DNA kit. Oncomine TCR Beta libraries made from cultured CD4+ T cells were pooled using unique dual indexes and sequenced on an Illumina iSeq 100. The paper's processing steps were these. Non-productive sequences were filtered out, and CDR3s that did not start with C, did not end with F or W, or were shorter than 7 amino acids were discarded. Antigen-specific clonotypes were identified using the MANAFEST web application through comparison of peptide-stimulated wells with reference and other culture wells. Positive clones required FDR below 0.05, an odds ratio above 5, and productive frequency above 0.1% in at least two of three replicate wells. A clonotype counted as cross-reactive if it showed significant expansion both in the SARS-CoV-2 spike wells and in at least one common cold coronavirus spike condition. Similarity between CDR3 sequences was evaluated in R version 3.6.1 using Levenshtein distances (stringdist) and unrooted phylogenetic trees (ape). The public sequencing data were trimmed at Q25 with fastp and processed into clonotypes with MiXCR by TCRdb, which kept only in-frame beta chains. Every CDR3 protein is listed once, alongside the most common genes and DNA of its rows. Clone size and V and J calls follow TCRdb, not the original study. The sample table records about 12,000 distinct CDR3 sequences; approximately 46% of these occur just once. About 7.4% of the sample goes to the ten largest clones.

According to the study, the label for this sample's treatment or condition signals: approximately 9-day PBMC culture with coronavirus spike peptide pools or control peptides (ViraFEST assay). The ViraFEST assay was used in the study, in which antigen-specific T cells were expanded with peptide pools and expanded clonotypes were subsequently identified by TCR sequencing. The positive SARS-CoV-2 PCR tests of the convalescent patients were dated from March to December 2020, before the Alpha, Beta and Delta variants emerged in the United States. Each well held 2.2 million or so PBMCs cultured in IMDM containing roughly 5% human AB serum and roughly 9.7 IU/ml IL-2, with 9 to 10 ug/ml peptide pools added. Half of the culture medium was replaced with fresh IL-2-containing medium on days 3 and 7. After 10 days of culture, CD4+ T cells were isolated by negative selection using the EasySep CD4+ T cell isolation kit. PBMCs were separated from whole blood using Ficoll-Paque Plus gradient centrifugation and then either used fresh or cryopreserved at -140C. Triplicate wells were generally used for each culture condition.

What the authors observed across the whole study: Of the vaccine-specific clones found in convalescent patients, nearly all (304 of 307) were mono-reactive for SARS-CoV-2 spike instead of being cross-reactive with common cold coronaviruses. The number of convalescent patients in the study was relatively small, and the study did not examine early timepoints following natural infection. Among convalescent patients, a median about 86% of the SARS-CoV-2-reactive clones seen after vaccination appeared only after vaccination, which suggests priming specific to the vaccine. The median number of SARS-CoV-2-reactive clonotypes rose from 20 to 25 after infection to about 40 after vaccination, but the change was not significant.

On this clonotype: Its antigen specificity is not known. The input lacks base qualities; no much larger clone sits a single base away.

The TCR originated in a human donor who had recovered from COVID-19. The sequence is built from TRBV20-1 and TRBJ1-5; perhaps TRBD1 is the D gene, with 5 bases matching. The source material was CD4+ T cells from blood, cultured in vitro. For the CDR3, the sequence is CSASAGPGQPQHF. The DNA sequence is TGCAGTGCCAGCGCGGGGCCTGGGCAGCCCCAGCATTTT.